This TCR beta chain was identified in a study of CD8 T cells in Susac syndrome. Germline values: CDR1 SGDLS, CDR2 YYNGEE. After removal of 2 bases from V and 7 bases from J, the junction contained 6 bases not matched to a gene. The CDR3 contains 14 residues. The RNA, about 0.45 to 1 ug, was put through reverse transcription using random hexamers. TCRdb ran MiXCR on the immunoSEQ multiplex PCR reads and lists one entry per CDR3 protein. Of 100,000 to 150,000 distinct CDR3 sequences listed, around 94% are singletons. This clonotype was seen more than once but under ten times. V and J are TRBV9 and TRBJ2-7, with 10 bases that match TRBD1. The sequenced sample was CD8+ T cells from PBMCs. This TCR was recovered from a human donor with Susac syndrome. Written as DNA, the CDR3 is TGTGCCAGCAGCGTCGGGACAGGGGAAGATGAGCAGTACTTC. Translated: CASSVGTGEDEQYF.